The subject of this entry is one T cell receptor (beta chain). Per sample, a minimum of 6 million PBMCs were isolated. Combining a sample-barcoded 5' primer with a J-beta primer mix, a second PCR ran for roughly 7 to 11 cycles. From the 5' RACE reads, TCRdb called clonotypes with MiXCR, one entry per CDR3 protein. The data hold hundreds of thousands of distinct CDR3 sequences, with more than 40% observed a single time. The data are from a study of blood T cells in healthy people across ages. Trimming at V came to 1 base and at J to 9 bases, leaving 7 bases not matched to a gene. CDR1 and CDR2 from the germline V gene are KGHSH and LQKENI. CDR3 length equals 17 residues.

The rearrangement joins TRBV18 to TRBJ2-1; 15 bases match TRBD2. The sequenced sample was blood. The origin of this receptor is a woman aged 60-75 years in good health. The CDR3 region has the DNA TGTGCCAGCTCACCACGTCGGACTAGCGGGAGGGCAAGTGAGCAGTTCTTC. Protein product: CASSPRRTSGRASEQFF.